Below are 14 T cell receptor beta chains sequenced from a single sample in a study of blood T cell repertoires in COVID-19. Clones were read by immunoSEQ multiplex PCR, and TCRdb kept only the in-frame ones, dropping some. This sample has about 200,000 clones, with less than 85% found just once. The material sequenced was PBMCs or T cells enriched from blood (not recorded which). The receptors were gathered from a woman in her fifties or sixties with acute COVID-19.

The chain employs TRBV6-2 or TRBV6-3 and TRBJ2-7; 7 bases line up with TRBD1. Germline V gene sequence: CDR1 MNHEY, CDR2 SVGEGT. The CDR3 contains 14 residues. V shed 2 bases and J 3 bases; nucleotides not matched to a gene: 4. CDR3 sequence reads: CASSYEGAGYEQYF. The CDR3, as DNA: TGTGCCAGCAGTTACGAGGGGGCGGGCTACGAGCAGTACTTC.

The CDR3 is CAIRGGYYGYTF. CDR3 DNA: TGTGCCATAAGGGGCGGATACTATGGCTACACCTTC. The gene calls are TRBV10-3 and TRBJ1-2; possible D gene TRBD1, 5 bases. Germline V gene sequence: CDR1 ENHRY, CDR2 SYGVKD. This CDR3 has 12 amino acids. The V end lost 9 bases, the J end lost 3 bases, and 11 bases lay between the germline ends.

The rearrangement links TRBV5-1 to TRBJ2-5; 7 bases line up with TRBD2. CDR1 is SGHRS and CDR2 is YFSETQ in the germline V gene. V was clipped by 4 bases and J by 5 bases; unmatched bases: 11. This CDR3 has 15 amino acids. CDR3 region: CASSLGRASMETQYF. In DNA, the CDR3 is TGCGCCAGCAGCCTGGGGAGGGCCAGTATGGAGACCCAGTACTTC.

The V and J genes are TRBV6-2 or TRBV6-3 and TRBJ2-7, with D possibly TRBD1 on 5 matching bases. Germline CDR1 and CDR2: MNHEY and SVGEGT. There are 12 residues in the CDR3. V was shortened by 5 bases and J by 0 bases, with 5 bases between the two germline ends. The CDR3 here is CASSGASYEQYV. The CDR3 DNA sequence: TGTGCCAGCAGTGGGGCCTCCTACGAGCAGTACGTC.

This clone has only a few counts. The CDR3 sequence is CASHSRGTENIQYF. The CDR3 DNA is TGTGCCAGCCATAGTCGGGGGACGGAGAACATTCAGTACTTC. The chain combines TRBV27 with TRBJ2-4; perhaps TRBD2 as D (6 bases). This CDR3 is 14 amino acids long. The ends were cut back, 8 bases at V and 7 bases at J, with 18 bases in the middle. The germline V gene has CDR1 MNHEY and CDR2 SMNVEV (reference sequence).

DNA of the CDR3: TGTGCCAGCAGTTACCTGGCCTCGGGGGAGCTGTTTTTT. Its translation: CASSYLASGELFF. The chain has TRBV6-2 or TRBV6-3 and TRBJ2-2; D gene ambiguous. V lost 2 bases to trimming and J lost 8 bases, with 9 bases between them. CDR1 and CDR2 from the germline V gene are MNHEY and SVGEGT. This CDR3 is 13 amino acids long.

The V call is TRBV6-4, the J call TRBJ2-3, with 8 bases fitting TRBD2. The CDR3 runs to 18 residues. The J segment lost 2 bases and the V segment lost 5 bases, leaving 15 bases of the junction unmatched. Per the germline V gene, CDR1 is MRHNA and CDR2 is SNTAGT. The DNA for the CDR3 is TGTGCCAGCAGTAAGACTAGCGCCACCATCGTTTACACAGATACGCAGTATTTT. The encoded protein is CASSKTSATIVYTDTQYF.

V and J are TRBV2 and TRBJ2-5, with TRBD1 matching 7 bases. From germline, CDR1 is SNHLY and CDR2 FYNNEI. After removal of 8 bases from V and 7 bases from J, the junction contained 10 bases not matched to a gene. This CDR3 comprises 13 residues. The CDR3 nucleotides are TGTGCCAGCGAGGGGCGGACAGGAGGGACCCAGTACTTC. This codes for CASEGRTGGTQYF.

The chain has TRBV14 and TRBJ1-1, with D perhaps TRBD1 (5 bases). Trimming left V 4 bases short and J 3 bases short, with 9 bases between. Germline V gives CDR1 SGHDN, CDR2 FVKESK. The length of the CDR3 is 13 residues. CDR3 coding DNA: TGTGCCAGCAGCCCTTACAGGTACACTGAAGCTTTCTTT. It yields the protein CASSPYRYTEAFF.

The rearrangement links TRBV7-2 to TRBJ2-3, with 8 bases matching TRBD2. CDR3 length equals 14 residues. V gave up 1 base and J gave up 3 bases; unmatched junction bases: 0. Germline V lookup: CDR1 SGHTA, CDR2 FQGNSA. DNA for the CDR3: TGTGCCAGCAGCTTAGAGCGGGGGACAGATACGCAGTATTTT. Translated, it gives CASSLERGTDTQYF.

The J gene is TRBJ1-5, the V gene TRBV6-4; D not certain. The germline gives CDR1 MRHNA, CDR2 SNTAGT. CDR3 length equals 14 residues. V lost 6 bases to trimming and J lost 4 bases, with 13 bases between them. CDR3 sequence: CASRVDGKNQPQHF. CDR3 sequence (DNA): TGTGCCAGCAGAGTCGACGGGAAGAATCAGCCCCAGCATTTT.

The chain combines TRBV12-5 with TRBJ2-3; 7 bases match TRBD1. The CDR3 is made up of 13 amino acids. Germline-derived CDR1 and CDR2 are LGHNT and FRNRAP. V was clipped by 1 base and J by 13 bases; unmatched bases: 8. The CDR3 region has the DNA TGTGCTAGTGGTTTGGATGGGGTTGGACAGGAGTATTTT. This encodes CASGLDGVGQEYF. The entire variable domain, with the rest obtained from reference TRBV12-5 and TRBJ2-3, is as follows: DARVTQTPRHKVTEMGQEVTMRCQPILGHNTVFWYRQTMMQGLELLAYFRNRAPLDDSGMPKDRFSAEMPDATLATLKIQPSEPRDSAVYFCASGLDGVGQEYFGPGTRLTVL.

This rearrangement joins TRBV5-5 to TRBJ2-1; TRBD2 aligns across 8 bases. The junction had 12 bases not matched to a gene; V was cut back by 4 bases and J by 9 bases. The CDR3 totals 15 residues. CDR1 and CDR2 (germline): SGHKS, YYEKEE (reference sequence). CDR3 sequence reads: CASSLEIRGGIEQFF. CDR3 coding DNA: TGTGCCAGCAGCCTAGAGATCCGGGGGGGCATTGAGCAGTTCTTC.

As DNA, the CDR3 is TGTGCCATCAGTGGACAGGAGAACACTGAAGCTTTCTTT. Its translation: CAISGQENTEAFF. The V and J genes are TRBV10-3 and TRBJ1-1; D is perhaps TRBD1 (6 bases). The CDR3 spans 13 residues. In germline, CDR1 is ENHRY, CDR2 SYGVKD. The V end was cut by 4 bases, the J end by 1 base, with 7 bases between.